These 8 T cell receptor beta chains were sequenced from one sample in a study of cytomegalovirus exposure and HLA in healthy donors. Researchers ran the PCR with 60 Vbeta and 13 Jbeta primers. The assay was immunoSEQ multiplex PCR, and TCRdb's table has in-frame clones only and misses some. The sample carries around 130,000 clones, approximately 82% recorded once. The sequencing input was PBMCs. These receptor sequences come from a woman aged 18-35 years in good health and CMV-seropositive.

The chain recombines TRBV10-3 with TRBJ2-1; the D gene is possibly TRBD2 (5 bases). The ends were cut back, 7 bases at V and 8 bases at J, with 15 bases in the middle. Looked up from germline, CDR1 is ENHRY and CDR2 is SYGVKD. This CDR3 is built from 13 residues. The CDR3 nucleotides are TGTGCCATCAAGAGGGTCGACCCCGATGAGCAGTTCTTC. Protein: CAIKRVDPDEQFF.

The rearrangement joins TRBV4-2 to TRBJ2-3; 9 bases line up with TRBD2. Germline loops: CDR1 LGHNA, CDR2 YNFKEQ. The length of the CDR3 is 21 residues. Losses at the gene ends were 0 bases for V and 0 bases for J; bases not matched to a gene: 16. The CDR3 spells CASSQEIQRGVLSTSTDTQYF. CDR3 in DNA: TGTGCCAGCAGCCAAGAAATCCAGCGGGGGGTATTGTCTACTAGCACAGATACGCAGTATTTT.

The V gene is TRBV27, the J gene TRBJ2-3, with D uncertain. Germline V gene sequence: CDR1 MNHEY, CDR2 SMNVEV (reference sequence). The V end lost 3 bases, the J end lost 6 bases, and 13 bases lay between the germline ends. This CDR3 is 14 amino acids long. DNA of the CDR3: TGTGCCAGCAGTTTCTCAGAGCGTGTTGATACGCAGTATTTT. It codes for CASSFSERVDTQYF.

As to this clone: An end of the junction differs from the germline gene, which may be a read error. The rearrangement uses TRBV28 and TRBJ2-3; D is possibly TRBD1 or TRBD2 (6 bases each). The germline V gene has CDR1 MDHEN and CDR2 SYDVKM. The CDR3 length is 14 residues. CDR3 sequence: CASTLGGSTDTQYF. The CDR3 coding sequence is TGTGCCAGCACTTTAGGGGGGAGCACAGATACGCAGTATTTT.

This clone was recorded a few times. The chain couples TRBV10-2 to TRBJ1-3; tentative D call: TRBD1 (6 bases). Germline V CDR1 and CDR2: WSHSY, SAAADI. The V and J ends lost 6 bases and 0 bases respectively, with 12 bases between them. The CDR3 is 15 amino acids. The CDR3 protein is CASRRDRSSGNTIYF. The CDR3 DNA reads TGCGCCAGCAGAAGAGACAGGAGCTCTGGAAACACCATATATTTT.

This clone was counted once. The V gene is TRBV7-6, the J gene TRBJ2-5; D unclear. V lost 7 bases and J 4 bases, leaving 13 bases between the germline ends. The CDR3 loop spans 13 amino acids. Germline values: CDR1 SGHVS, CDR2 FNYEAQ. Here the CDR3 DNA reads TGTGCCAGCACCACCCAGTATGGAGAGACCCAGTACTTC. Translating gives CASTTQYGETQYF.

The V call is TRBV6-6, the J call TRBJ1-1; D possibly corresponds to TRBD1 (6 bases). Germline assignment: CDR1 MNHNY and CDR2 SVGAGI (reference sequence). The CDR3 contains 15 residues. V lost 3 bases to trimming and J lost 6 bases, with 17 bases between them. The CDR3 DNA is TGTGCCAGCAGTTATGGGGGCCCGTTTGGGGCTGAAGCTTTCTTT. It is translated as CASSYGGPFGAEAFF.

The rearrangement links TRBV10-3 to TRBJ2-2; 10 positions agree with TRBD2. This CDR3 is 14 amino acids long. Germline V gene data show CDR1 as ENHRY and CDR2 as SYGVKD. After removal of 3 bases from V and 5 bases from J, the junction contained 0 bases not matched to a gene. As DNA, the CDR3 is TGTGCCATCAGTGAACTAGCGGGGACCGGGGAGCTGTTTTTT. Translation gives CAISELAGTGELFF.